Listed here are 6 T cell receptor beta chains from one sample, sequenced in a study of blood T cell repertoires in COVID-19. Generated by immunoSEQ multiplex PCR, the TCRdb table keeps only in-frame clones and is missing some. Seen here are more than 80,000 clones, 70% to 90% observed once, and the top ten hold 15% to 20%. The sequenced sample was peripheral blood. These receptor sequences come from a woman aged 55-75 years with COVID-19, enrolled during active disease.

V gene TRBV7-9 combines with J gene TRBJ2-5; D possibly corresponds to TRBD1 (7 bases). The germline V and J ends were trimmed by 2 bases and 0 bases, with 16 bases remaining between them. Germline CDR1 SEHNR, CDR2 FQNEAQ (reference sequence). The CDR3 sequence is 17 residues long. The CDR3 loop reads CASSLLSGGNYQETQYF. The CDR3 nucleotides are TGTGCCAGCAGCTTACTGTCAGGGGGGAACTACCAAGAGACCCAGTACTTC.

This chain joins TRBV5-1 and TRBJ1-1; 7 bases match TRBD1. Germline V gene sequence: CDR1 SGHRS, CDR2 YFSETQ. V lost 5 bases to trimming and J lost 0 bases; unmatched junction nucleotides: 7. The CDR3 is 15 amino acids. CDR3 DNA: TGCGCCAGCAGAGAACAGGGGATCATGAACACTGAAGCTTTCTTT. This translates into CASREQGIMNTEAFF.

The V call is TRBV19, the J call TRBJ1-4; D may be TRBD1 (5 bases). V shed 5 bases and J shed 2 bases, with 6 bases lying between them. This CDR3 comprises 13 residues. CDR1 LNHDA and CDR2 SQIVND come from the germline V gene (reference sequence). The CDR3 nucleotides read TGTGCCAGTAGTTACAGGACTAATGAAAAACTGTTTTTT. Translated, it gives CASSYRTNEKLFF.

V gene TRBV11-2 combines with J gene TRBJ2-1, with 14 bases identical to TRBD2. Germline values: CDR1 SGHAT, CDR2 FQNNGV. CDR3 size: 16 residues. With 5 bases clipped from V and 7 bases from J, the junction kept 7 bases outside the gene matches. In DNA, the CDR3 is TGTGCCAGCAGCGCCCGACTAGCGGGGGGGCGGAATGAGCAGTTCTTC. This gives the protein CASSARLAGGRNEQFF.

The chain is built from TRBV3-1 (or the pseudogene TRBV3-2) and TRBJ1-2; 9 bases match TRBD1. The V segment lost 4 bases and the J segment 2 bases; nucleotides outside the gene matches: 5. This CDR3 has 15 residues. Per germline, CDR1 LGHDT and CDR2 YNNKEL (reference sequence). The CDR3 loop reads CASSRDRAQNYGYTF. The DNA of the CDR3 is TGTGCCAGCAGCCGGGACAGGGCCCAGAACTATGGCTACACCTTC.

V and J are TRBV4-2 and TRBJ2-3, with TRBD2 identical over 12 bases. Germline assignment: CDR1 LGHNA and CDR2 YNFKEQ. The CDR3 sequence is 17 residues long. V lost 4 bases and J lost 5; bases outside the gene matches: 10. The CDR3 coding sequence is TGTGCCAGCAGCCCTTTATCTAGCGGGGGGGCCGGAGATACGCAGTATTTT. It yields the protein CASSPLSSGGAGDTQYF.